Presented here are 30 T cell receptor beta chains from one specimen sequenced in a study of blood T cell repertoires in COVID-19. Sequenced by immunoSEQ multiplex PCR; TCRdb stores in-frame clones only, minus some. The sample carries 350,000 to 450,000 clones, over 80% recorded once. Material: PBMCs or T cells enriched from blood (not recorded which). The receptors derive from a woman in her forties or fifties who had recovered from COVID-19.

The CDR3 loop is CASSSLPTEPTEAFF. In DNA, the CDR3 is TGTGCCAGCAGCTCCCTCCCGACAGAACCCACTGAAGCTTTCTTT. The chain recombines TRBV5-6 with TRBJ1-1, with D perhaps TRBD1 (5 bases). The germline CDR1 and CDR2 sequences are SGHDT and YYEEEE. Trimming cost V 3 bases and J 4 bases, with 16 bases left between them. This CDR3 is 15 amino acids long.

The table lists this clone with a few counts. The rearrangement joins TRBV5-4 to TRBJ1-2; D ambiguous. CDR3 size: 13 residues. Germline values: CDR1 SGHNT, CDR2 YYREEE (reference sequence). Trimming removed 4 bases at V and 4 bases at J, with 11 bases between. The CDR3 DNA reads TGTGCCAGCAGCCCGGACTCTACCTATGGCTACACCTTC. As protein: CASSPDSTYGYTF.

The chain joins TRBV2 to TRBJ2-4; D call uncertain. CDR1 and CDR2 from the germline V gene are SNHLY and FYNNEI. This CDR3 region has 17 residues. Trimming cost V 1 base and J 6 bases, with 19 bases left between them. As DNA, the CDR3 is TGTGCCAGCAGTGAAGACCCTCTATTTATACAGTCAAACATTCAGTACTTC. It encodes CASSEDPLFIQSNIQYF.

This chain joins TRBV12-5 and TRBJ2-1; 9 bases are shared with TRBD1. This CDR3 region has 15 residues. The V gene end was trimmed by 5 bases and the J gene end by 8 bases; junction bases not matched to a gene: 10. CDR1 is LGHNT, CDR2 FRNRAP, per germline. The CDR3 region has the DNA TGTGCTAGTGGTCCGGGACAGGGATTACTACATGAGCAGTTCTTC. It encodes CASGPGQGLLHEQFF. Using reference TRBV12-5 and TRBJ2-1 for the parts outside the CDR3, the full variable domain is DARVTQTPRHKVTEMGQEVTMRCQPILGHNTVFWYRQTMMQGLELLAYFRNRAPLDDSGMPKDRFSAEMPDATLATLKIQPSEPRDSAVYFCASGPGQGLLHEQFFGPGTRLTVL.

This chain joins TRBV6-5 and TRBJ2-5, with TRBD2 matching over 8 bases. After removal of 2 bases from V and 3 bases from J, the junction contained 5 bases not matched to a gene. Germline lookup yields CDR1 MNHEY and CDR2 SVGAGI. CDR3 length: 15 residues. The CDR3 region has the DNA TGTGCCAGCAGTTACGGCGGGAGGCATGAAGAGACCCAGTACTTC. It encodes CASSYGGRHEETQYF.

V usage is TRBV3-1 (or the pseudogene TRBV3-2) and J usage is TRBJ1-1, with a tentative D call TRBD1 (5 bases). Germline V gene sequence: CDR1 LGHDT, CDR2 YNNKEL (reference sequence). The CDR3 length is 14 residues. The V and J ends lost 4 bases and 7 bases respectively, with 16 bases between them. The CDR3 is CASSLQVGAIEAFF. CDR3 bases: TGTGCCAGCAGCCTCCAGGTTGGGGCGATTGAAGCTTTCTTT.

This chain links TRBV2 with TRBJ1-3; D gene uncertain. The V and J ends lost 6 bases and 7 bases respectively, with 7 bases between them. Germline CDR1 SNHLY, CDR2 FYNNEI. The CDR3 extends over 11 amino acids. CDR3 coding DNA: TGTGCCAGCAGATCCCTCAACACCATATATTTT. It is translated as CASRSLNTIYF.

The chain combines TRBV30 with TRBJ1-1; D not resolved. This CDR3 is 14 amino acids long. Germline V gene lookup returns CDR1 GTSNPN and CDR2 SVGIG (reference sequence). Trimming removed 0 bases at V and 4 bases at J, with 12 bases between. The CDR3 loop reads CAWSVERGGTEAFF. CDR3 DNA sequence: TGTGCCTGGAGTGTGGAGCGCGGAGGCACTGAAGCTTTCTTT.

The J gene is TRBJ1-2, the V gene TRBV5-1; 12 bases map to TRBD1. With V trimmed by 4 bases and J by 4 bases, 14 bases remained unmatched. The CDR3 has 18 residues. CDR1 is SGHRS and CDR2 is YFSETQ in the germline V gene. The CDR3, as DNA: TGCGCCAGCAGCCCCCCCGGGACAGGGGGCGGAGGGAGCTATGGCTACACCTTC. It encodes CASSPPGTGGGGSYGYTF.

The CDR3 region has the DNA TGTGCCAGCCGACCGGGGGGGATAAGCACAGATACGCAGTATTTT. The encoded protein is CASRPGGISTDTQYF. This chain links TRBV6-6 with TRBJ2-3; TRBD2 aligns across 8 bases. J was trimmed by 0 bases and V by 8 bases; bases with no gene match: 7. The CDR3 has 15 residues. Germline V lookup: CDR1 MNHNY, CDR2 SVGAGI (reference sequence).

This chain joins TRBV5-4 and TRBJ2-1; 8 bases are shared with TRBD2. Trimming took 3 bases from V and 9 from J; bases not matched to a gene: 14. CDR1 SGHNT and CDR2 YYREEE come from the germline V gene (reference sequence). The CDR3 is 16 residues long. CDR3 amino acids: CASSWARVGGAGEQFF. CDR3 nucleotide sequence: TGTGCCAGCAGCTGGGCGAGGGTCGGGGGGGCTGGTGAGCAGTTCTTC.

This sequence joins TRBV5-6 and TRBJ2-1; TRBD1 matches 10 bases. The junction had 12 bases not matched to a gene; V was cut back by 2 bases and J by 10 bases. The CDR3 totals 16 residues. Germline V gene sequence: CDR1 SGHDT, CDR2 YYEEEE. CDR3 sequence reads: CASSLPGQGRLSEQFF. The CDR3 DNA reads TGTGCCAGCAGCTTACCGGGACAGGGGAGACTTAGCGAGCAGTTCTTC.

The chain is built from TRBV5-1 and TRBJ1-2; 10 bases match TRBD1. There are 14 residues in the CDR3. J was trimmed by 5 bases and V by 3 bases; bases with no gene match: 4. Germline V lookup: CDR1 SGHRS, CDR2 YFSETQ. The CDR3 spells CASSYQDRGYGYTF. In DNA form, the CDR3 reads TGCGCCAGCAGCTATCAGGACAGGGGGTATGGCTACACCTTC.

This clone was counted a few times. The chain uses TRBV30 and TRBJ1-1; 8 bases are shared with TRBD1. The CDR3 contains 11 residues. Germline loops: CDR1 GTSNPN, CDR2 SVGIG (reference sequence). With 5 bases clipped from V and 10 bases from J, the junction kept 6 bases outside the gene matches. Here the CDR3 reads CAWFGQGGAFF. The CDR3 DNA is TGTGCCTGGTTCGGACAGGGAGGAGCTTTCTTT.

The genes are TRBV6-5 and TRBJ1-5; TRBD1 matches at 7 bases. Germline-derived CDR1 and CDR2 are MNHEY and SVGAGI. V gave up 8 bases and J gave up 0 bases; unmatched junction bases: 4. This CDR3 region has 14 residues. The CDR3 DNA is TGTGCCAGCGGGACAGCTACTAGCAATCAGCCCCAGCATTTT. Translated, it gives CASGTATSNQPQHF.

This chain links TRBV5-6 with TRBJ1-1; TRBD1 agrees at 8 bases. This CDR3 comprises 16 residues. V was pared by 4 bases and J by 5 bases, with 13 bases of the junction left unmatched. CDR1 is SGHDT and CDR2 is YYEEEE in the germline V gene. The CDR3 DNA follows: TGTGCCAGCAGCGGACAGGGTGAGGCTCTCCGGACTGAAGCTTTCTTT. It specifies CASSGQGEALRTEAFF.

This chain joins TRBV7-2 and TRBJ2-7; 9 bases map to TRBD1. This CDR3 comprises 14 residues. The germline gives CDR1 SGHTA, CDR2 FQGNSA. The trim removed 3 bases at V and 4 bases at J, leaving 4 bases unmatched. The CDR3 loop reads CASSFSDRGYEQYF. The CDR3 region has the DNA TGTGCCAGCAGCTTTTCGGACAGGGGTTACGAGCAGTACTTC.

The CDR3 reads CASSMGQGAFWGYTF. The DNA for the CDR3 is TGTGCCAGTAGTATGGGACAGGGCGCCTTTTGGGGCTACACCTTC. The V gene is TRBV19, the J gene TRBJ1-2, with 9 positions matching TRBD1. CDR3 length equals 15 residues. After removal of 3 bases from V and 8 bases from J, the junction contained 10 bases not matched to a gene. CDR1 and CDR2 from the germline V gene are LNHDA and SQIVND (reference sequence).

With regard to this clone: Sequence at one end of the junction differs from germline and may be a read error. V usage is TRBV29-1 and J usage is TRBJ1-1, with D possibly matching TRBD1 (6 bases). CDR3 length: 12 residues. Per the germline V gene, CDR1 is SQVTM and CDR2 is ANQGSEA. In nucleotides, the CDR3 is TGTACGACAGGCGGTCTTCGGGCTGAAGCTTTCTTT. It encodes CTTGGLRAEAFF.

V gene TRBV25-1 combines with J gene TRBJ1-2; D might be TRBD1 (5 bases). The V gene lost 6 bases and the J gene lost 4 bases, with 18 bases spanning the gap. Germline V lookup: CDR1 MGHDK, CDR2 SYGVNS. The CDR3 has 15 amino acids. The CDR3 here is CASSLSGDGSYGYTF. The CDR3 DNA reads as TGTGCCAGCAGCCTGAGCGGGGACGGATCCTATGGCTACACCTTC.

V and J are TRBV13 and TRBJ2-7; 7 positions match TRBD1. The CDR3 has 14 amino acids. Trimming took 1 base from V and 5 from J; bases not matched to a gene: 5. Germline V gene lookup returns CDR1 PRHDT and CDR2 FYEKMQ (reference sequence). The CDR3 reads CASSLDRQGDEQYF. CDR3 in DNA: TGTGCCAGCAGCTTAGACCGACAGGGCGACGAGCAGTACTTC.

The V call is TRBV3-1 (or the pseudogene TRBV3-2), the J call TRBJ1-3; D is unclear. Germline V gives CDR1 LGHDT, CDR2 YNNKEL (reference sequence). V was shortened by 1 base and J by 3 bases, with 13 bases between the two germline ends. The CDR3 has 16 residues. DNA of the CDR3: TGTGCCAGCAGCCAAGCCGGGTTTTCGGGTGGAAACACCATATATTTT. This encodes CASSQAGFSGGNTIYF.

The rearrangement joins TRBV10-3 to TRBJ2-3; the match to TRBD1 covers 7 bases. Per germline, CDR1 ENHRY and CDR2 SYGVKD. The J segment lost 2 bases and the V segment lost 4 bases, leaving 9 bases of the junction unmatched. There are 16 residues in the CDR3. The CDR3 region has the DNA TGTGCCATCAGTGGACTCAGGGGGAATAACACAGATACGCAGTATTTT. Protein product: CAISGLRGNNTDTQYF.

This chain links TRBV2 with TRBJ1-4; D not certain. Trimming shortened V by 2 bases and J by 2 bases, and 12 bases separated the two germline ends. Germline V gene lookup returns CDR1 SNHLY and CDR2 FYNNEI. This CDR3 is 16 amino acids long. The CDR3 nucleotides read TGTGCCAGCAGTGAAATGAGGGTAGACACTAATGAAAAACTGTTTTTT. It encodes CASSEMRVDTNEKLFF.

The CDR3 coding sequence is TGTGCCAGCAGCTTAGGGACTAGCGGGTTTTACTACAATGAGCAGTTCTTC. Translation: CASSLGTSGFYYNEQFF. The V gene is TRBV7-8, the J gene TRBJ2-1; 11 bases fit TRBD2. CDR3 length: 17 residues. Trimming at V came to 1 base and at J to 3 bases, leaving 5 bases not matched to a gene. Looked up from germline, CDR1 is SGHVS and CDR2 is FQNEAQ.

This chain connects TRBV21-1 to TRBJ2-7; TRBD1 was called by the table and not checked on the DNA. TRBV21-1 is a pseudogene locus. The CDR3 loop spans 20 amino acids. CDR3 protein: CASSKALREKSKGARDEQYF. In nucleotides, the CDR3 is TGTGCCAGCAGCAAAGCGCTAAGGGAAAAGAGCAAAGGGGCCCGGGACGAGCAGTACTTC.

CDR3 residues: CASSPTGPPQNTEAFF. The CDR3, as DNA: TGTGCCAGCTCACCGACAGGACCGCCACAGAACACTGAAGCTTTCTTT. The chain uses TRBV18 and TRBJ1-1; the D gene is possibly TRBD1 (6 bases). The CDR3 contains 16 residues. Germline CDR1 and CDR2: KGHSH and LQKENI. The V end lost 3 bases, the J end lost 1 base, and 15 bases lay between the germline ends.

This clone was seen more than once but under ten times. The chain carries TRBV28 and TRBJ1-3; 9 nucleotides match TRBD1. The CDR3 is 15 amino acids. V lost 4 bases and J lost 2; bases outside the gene matches: 3. Per the germline V gene, CDR1 is MDHEN and CDR2 is SYDVKM. In DNA form, the CDR3 reads TGTGCCAGCAGTTCACAGGGGGCTCCTGGAAACACCATATATTTT. Translating it yields CASSSQGAPGNTIYF.

Comment on this clone: Other DNA sequences from this sample encode an identical CDR3 as well. The V gene is TRBV6-2 or TRBV6-3, the J gene TRBJ2-3; TRBD1 agrees at 7 bases. This CDR3 contains 14 residues. V was clipped by 3 bases and J by 6 bases; unmatched bases: 6. Germline loops: CDR1 MNHEY, CDR2 SVGEGT. In DNA, the CDR3 is TGTGCCAGCAGTTATTGGACAGGCGGCGATACGCAGTATTTT. It codes for CASSYWTGGDTQYF.

The genes are TRBV4-1 and TRBJ2-1, with 10 bases lining up with TRBD1. Germline-derived CDR1 and CDR2 are MGHRA and YSYEKL. This CDR3 has 16 amino acids. V was clipped by 1 base and J by 3 bases; unmatched bases: 3. The CDR3 DNA is TGCGCCAGCAGCCAAGCGGGGACAGGGGTCTACAATGAGCAGTTCTTC. Translation gives CASSQAGTGVYNEQFF.